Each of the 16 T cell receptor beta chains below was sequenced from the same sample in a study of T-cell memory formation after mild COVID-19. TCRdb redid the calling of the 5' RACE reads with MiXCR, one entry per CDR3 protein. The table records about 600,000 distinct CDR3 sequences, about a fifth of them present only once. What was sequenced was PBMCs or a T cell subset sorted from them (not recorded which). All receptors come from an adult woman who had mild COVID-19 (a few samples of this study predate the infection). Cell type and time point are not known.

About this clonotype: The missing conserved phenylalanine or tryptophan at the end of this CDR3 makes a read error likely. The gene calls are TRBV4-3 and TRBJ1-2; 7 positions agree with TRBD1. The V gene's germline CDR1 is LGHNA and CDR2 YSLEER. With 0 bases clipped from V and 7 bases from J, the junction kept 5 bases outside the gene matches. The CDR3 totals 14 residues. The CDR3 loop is CASSQEGGGIGYTL. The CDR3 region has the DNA TGCGCCAGCAGCCAAGAAGGAGGGGGCATTGGCTACACCCTT.

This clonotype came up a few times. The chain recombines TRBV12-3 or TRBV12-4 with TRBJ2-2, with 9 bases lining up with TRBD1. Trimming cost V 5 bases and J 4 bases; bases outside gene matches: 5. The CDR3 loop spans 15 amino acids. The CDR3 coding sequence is TGTGCCAGCAGTCGACAGGGGGGGAGCACCGGGGAGCTGTTTTTT. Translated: CASSRQGGSTGELFF.

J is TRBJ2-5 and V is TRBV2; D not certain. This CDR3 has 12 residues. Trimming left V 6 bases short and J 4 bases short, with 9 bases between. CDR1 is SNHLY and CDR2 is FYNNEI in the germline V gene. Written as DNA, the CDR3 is TGTGCCAGCAGCCCCCAAGCAGAGACCCAGTACTTC. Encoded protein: CASSPQAETQYF.

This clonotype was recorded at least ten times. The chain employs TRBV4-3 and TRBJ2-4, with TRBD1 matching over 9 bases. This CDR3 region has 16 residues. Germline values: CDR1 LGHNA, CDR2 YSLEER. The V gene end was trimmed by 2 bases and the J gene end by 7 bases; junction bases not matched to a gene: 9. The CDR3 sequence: CASSQTGQGRRNIQYF. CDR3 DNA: TGCGCCAGCAGCCAAACCGGACAGGGGCGAAGGAACATTCAGTACTTC.

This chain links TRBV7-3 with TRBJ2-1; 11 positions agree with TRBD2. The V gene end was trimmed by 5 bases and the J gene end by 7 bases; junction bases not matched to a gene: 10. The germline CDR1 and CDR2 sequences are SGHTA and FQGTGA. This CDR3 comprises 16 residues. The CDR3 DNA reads TGTGCCAGCAGCGACTACACTAGCGGGAGATCGAATGAGCAGTTCTTC. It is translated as CASSDYTSGRSNEQFF.

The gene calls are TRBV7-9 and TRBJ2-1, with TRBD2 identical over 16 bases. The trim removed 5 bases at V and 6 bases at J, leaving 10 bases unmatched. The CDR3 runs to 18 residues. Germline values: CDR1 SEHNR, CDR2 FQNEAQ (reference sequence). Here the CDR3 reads CASSRGTSGGGHFNEQFF. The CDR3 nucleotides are TGTGCCAGCAGCCGAGGGACTAGCGGGGGGGGTCACTTCAATGAGCAGTTCTTC. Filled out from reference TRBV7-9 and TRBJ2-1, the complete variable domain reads DTGVSQNPRHKITKRGQNVTFRCDPISEHNRLYWYRQTLGQGPEFLTYFQNEAQLEKSRLLSDRFSAERPKGSFSTLEIQRTEQGDSAMYLCASSRGTSGGGHFNEQFFGPGTRLTVL.

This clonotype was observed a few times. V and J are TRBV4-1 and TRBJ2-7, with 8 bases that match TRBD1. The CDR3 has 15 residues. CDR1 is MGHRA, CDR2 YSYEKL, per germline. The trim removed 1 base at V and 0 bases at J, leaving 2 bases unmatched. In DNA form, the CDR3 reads TGCGCCAGCAGCCAAGTCGGACAGGGCTCCTACGAGCAGTACTTC. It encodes CASSQVGQGSYEQYF.

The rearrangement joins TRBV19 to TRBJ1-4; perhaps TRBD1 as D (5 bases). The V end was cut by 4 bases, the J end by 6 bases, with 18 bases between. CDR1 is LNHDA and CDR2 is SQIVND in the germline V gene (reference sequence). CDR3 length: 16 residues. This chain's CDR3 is CASSSLGVALDEKLFF. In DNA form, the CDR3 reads TGTGCCAGTAGTAGCTTGGGGGTGGCTTTAGATGAAAAACTGTTTTTT.

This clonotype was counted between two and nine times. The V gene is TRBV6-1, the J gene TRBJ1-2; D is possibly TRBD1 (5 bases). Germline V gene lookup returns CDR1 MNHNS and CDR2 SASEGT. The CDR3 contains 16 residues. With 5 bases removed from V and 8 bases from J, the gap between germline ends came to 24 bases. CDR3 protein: CASSQPRDFYGDGYTF. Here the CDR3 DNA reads TGTGCCAGCAGTCAGCCTCGGGACTTCTATGGGGACGGCTACACCTTC.

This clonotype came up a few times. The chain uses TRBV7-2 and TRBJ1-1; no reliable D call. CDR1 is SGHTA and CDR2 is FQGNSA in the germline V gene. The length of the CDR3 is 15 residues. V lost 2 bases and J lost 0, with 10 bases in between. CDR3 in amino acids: CASSLWGSVNTEAFF. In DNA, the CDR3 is TGTGCCAGCAGCTTATGGGGTAGCGTGAACACTGAAGCTTTCTTT.

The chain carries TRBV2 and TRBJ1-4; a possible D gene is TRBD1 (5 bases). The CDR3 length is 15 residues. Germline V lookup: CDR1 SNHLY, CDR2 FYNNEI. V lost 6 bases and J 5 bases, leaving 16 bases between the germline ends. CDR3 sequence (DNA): TGTGCCAGCAGCCCCCTCGGGGGAAAGAATGAAAAACTGTTTTTT. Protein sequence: CASSPLGGKNEKLFF.

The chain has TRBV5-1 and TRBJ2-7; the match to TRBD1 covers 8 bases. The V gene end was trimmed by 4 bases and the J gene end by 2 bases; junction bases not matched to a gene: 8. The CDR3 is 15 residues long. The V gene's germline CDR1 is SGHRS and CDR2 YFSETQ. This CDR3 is CASSRVETGAYEQYF. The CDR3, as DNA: TGCGCCAGCAGCCGGGTAGAGACAGGGGCCTACGAGCAGTACTTC.

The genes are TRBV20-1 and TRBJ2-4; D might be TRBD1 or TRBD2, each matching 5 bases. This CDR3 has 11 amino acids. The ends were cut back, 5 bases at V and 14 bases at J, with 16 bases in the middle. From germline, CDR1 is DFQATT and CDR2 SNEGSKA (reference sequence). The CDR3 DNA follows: TGCAGTGCTTCGCCGGGACGAAGCGAGTACTTC. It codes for CSASPGRSEYF.

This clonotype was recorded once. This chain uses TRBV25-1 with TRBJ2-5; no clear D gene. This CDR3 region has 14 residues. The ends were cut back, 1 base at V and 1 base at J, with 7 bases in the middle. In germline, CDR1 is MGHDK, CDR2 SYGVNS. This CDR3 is CASSESTIQETQYF. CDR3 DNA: TGTGCCAGCAGTGAATCGACGATCCAAGAGACCCAGTACTTC. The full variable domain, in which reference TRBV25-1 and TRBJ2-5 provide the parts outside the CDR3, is EADIYQTPRYLVIGTGKKITLECSQTMGHDKMYWYQQDPGMELHLIHYSYGVNSTEKGDLSSESTVSRIRTEHFPLTLESARPSHTSQYLCASSESTIQETQYFGPGTRLLVL.

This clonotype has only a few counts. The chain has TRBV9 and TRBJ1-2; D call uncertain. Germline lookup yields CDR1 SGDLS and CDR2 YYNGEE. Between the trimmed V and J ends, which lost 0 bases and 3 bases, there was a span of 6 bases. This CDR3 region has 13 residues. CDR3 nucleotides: TGTGCCAGCAGCGTAGACGAGGACTATGGCTACACCTTC. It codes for CASSVDEDYGYTF.

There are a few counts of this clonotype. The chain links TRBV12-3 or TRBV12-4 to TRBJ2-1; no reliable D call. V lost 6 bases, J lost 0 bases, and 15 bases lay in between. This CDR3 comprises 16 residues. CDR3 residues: CASSPPQKGSYNEQFF. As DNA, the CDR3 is TGTGCCAGCAGCCCTCCCCAGAAAGGCTCCTACAATGAGCAGTTCTTC.